In this sample, the clone carrying this TCR beta chain turned up a few times. The entry originates in a study of T-cell memory formation after mild COVID-19. A single record per CDR3 protein comes from TCRdb applying MiXCR to the 5' RACE reads. This table holds fewer than 450,000 distinct CDR3 sequences, about 24% found once. Germline V lookup: CDR1 MNHEY, CDR2 SVGAGI. The V and J ends lost 0 bases and 7 bases respectively, with 13 bases between them. The CDR3 runs 15 residues. The specimen was PBMCs or a T cell subset sorted from them (not recorded which). This sequence was found in an adult woman who had mild COVID-19 (a few samples of this study predate the infection). Cell type and time point are not known. The V call is TRBV6-5, the J call TRBJ1-5, with D possibly being TRBD1 (6 bases). In DNA form, the CDR3 reads TGTGCCAGCAGTTACTCGAGGGGGGTCGGGCAGCCCCAGCATTTT. Translated: CASSYSRGVGQPQHF.